This TCR beta chain originates from a study of shared clonotypes between healthy human individuals. About the research overall: The cohort comprised a couple of women and a few men. Their ages spanned 18 to 49 years. Notes on the study in general: A handful of donors showed sharing of approximately 5% of naive CD4 clonotypes.

As to this clone: Antigen specificity is unknown.

V lost 3 bases and J lost 0, with 15 bases in between. The CDR3 has 16 amino acids. Germline V gives CDR1 SGHRS, CDR2 YFSETQ. Profiled with immunoSEQ multiplex PCR; TCRdb holds only in-frame clones, not every one. Here the sample spans roughly 2.2 million clones, around 93% being singletons. The sequence was obtained from a man aged 18 to 29 in good health. Some clones in this sample may be carry-over from other donors' samples. This chain links TRBV5-1 with TRBJ1-1; D is possibly TRBD1 (6 bases). The source material was naive CD4+ T cells from PBMCs. Regarding subset: CD45RA+ positively selected. As DNA, the CDR3 is TGCGCCAGCAGCTCCCCAGTGTGGGGGCTGAACACTGAAGCTTTCTTT. Translated, it gives CASSSPVWGLNTEAFF.